The 18 T cell receptor beta chains below come from one sample, sequenced in a study of T-cell reconstitution after alpha-beta-depleted transplantation in children. Preparation of the TCRbeta library involved a method that used unique molecular identifiers. TCRdb re-derived calls from the PCR reads in MiXCR, one entry per CDR3 protein. Among about 540,000 distinct CDR3 sequences listed, around 19% were seen once. The source material was PBMCs from the stem cell graft donor, sampled from the stem cell graft. The receptors originated from a human donor who donated a stem cell graft to a child with acute lymphoblastic leukemia.

This chain joins TRBV6-4 and TRBJ2-1; TRBD2 agrees at 7 bases. After removal of 6 bases from V and 13 bases from J, the junction contained 15 bases not matched to a gene. This CDR3 spans 14 amino acids. CDR1 is MRHNA, CDR2 SNTAGT, per germline. CDR3 nucleotides: TGTGCCAGCAGCGGTACTAGCGCGGGCGTCGGACAGTTCTTC. Translation gives CASSGTSAGVGQFF.

This clonotype showed up just once. The CDR3 nucleotides read TGTGCCACCAGTGCGGGATACAAGGTCGAGCAGTACTTC. Translating it yields CATSAGYKVEQYF. This chain joins TRBV24-1 and TRBJ2-7; tentatively, D is TRBD2 (5 bases). Germline assignment: CDR1 KGHDR and CDR2 SFDVKD. The CDR3 covers 13 residues. Deletions cut 5 bases from V and 6 bases from J, with 13 bases between.

This clonotype was picked up many times. This chain links TRBV6-1 with TRBJ2-3; 12 bases agree with TRBD2. After removal of 6 bases from V and 0 bases from J, the junction contained 1 base not matched to a gene. The CDR3 totals 15 residues. The germline gives CDR1 MNHNS, CDR2 SASEGT. This chain's CDR3 is CASSGLAGSTDTQYF. As DNA, the CDR3 is TGTGCCAGCAGCGGACTAGCGGGAAGCACAGATACGCAGTATTTT.

This clonotype came up a few times. The chain carries TRBV4-1 and TRBJ1-5, with D uncertain. The CDR3 runs to 16 residues. V lost 0 bases and J 1 base, leaving 10 bases between the germline ends. Germline V lookup: CDR1 MGHRA, CDR2 YSYEKL. CDR3 residues: CASSQEEQMSNQPQHF. CDR3 nucleotide sequence: TGCGCCAGCAGCCAAGAGGAACAGATGAGCAATCAGCCCCAGCATTTT.

The chain joins TRBV20-1 to TRBJ1-1, with unresolved D. The CDR3 is 13 residues long. Deletions cut 2 bases from V and 0 bases from J, with 7 bases between. Germline-derived CDR1 and CDR2 are DFQATT and SNEGSKA (reference sequence). The CDR3 is CSARPGLNTEAFF. CDR3 in DNA: TGCAGTGCTAGACCAGGCCTGAACACTGAAGCTTTCTTT.

The V and J genes are TRBV6-5 and TRBJ2-2, with unresolved D. The germline CDR1 and CDR2 sequences are MNHEY and SVGAGI. This CDR3 region has 12 residues. V was trimmed by 2 bases and J by 7 bases, leaving 5 bases between them. CDR3: CASSYGVGELFF. In nucleotides, the CDR3 is TGTGCCAGCAGTTACGGGGTCGGGGAGCTGTTTTTT.

This clonotype is a singleton in its sample. The chain links TRBV5-1 to TRBJ1-4, with 9 nucleotides matching TRBD1. The CDR3 is 15 amino acids. J gave up 7 bases and V 2 bases, and 6 bases lay outside the gene matches. Germline V gene data show CDR1 as SGHRS and CDR2 as YFSETQ. The CDR3 bases are TGCGCCAGCAGCTTACGAGGACAGGGGCCTGAAAAACTGTTTTTT. This translates into CASSLRGQGPEKLFF.

The rearrangement uses TRBV5-1 and TRBJ1-4; D remains ambiguous. Germline V gene lookup returns CDR1 SGHRS and CDR2 YFSETQ. This CDR3 has 16 amino acids. Trimming took off 5 bases at V and 1 base at J, with 15 bases between the two ends. The CDR3 loop reads CASSPSEVGTNEKLFF. The DNA of the CDR3 is TGCGCCAGCAGTCCCTCAGAGGTGGGAACTAATGAAAAACTGTTTTTT.

This clonotype was seen only a few times. CDR3 loop: CSARQLNQPQHF. The CDR3 DNA reads as TGCAGTGCTAGACAGTTAAATCAGCCCCAGCATTTT. The V call is TRBV20-1, the J call TRBJ1-5; no reliable D call. Germline V gives CDR1 DFQATT, CDR2 SNEGSKA (reference sequence). The ends were cut back, 2 bases at V and 4 bases at J, with 6 bases in the middle. The CDR3 is 12 residues long.

This clonotype showed up just a few times. This chain joins TRBV5-1 and TRBJ2-5, with D unresolved. V lost 0 bases, J lost 5 bases, and 11 bases lay in between. The CDR3 loop spans 14 amino acids. Germline V gene data show CDR1 as SGHRS and CDR2 as YFSETQ. The CDR3 loop reads CASSLELGPETQYF. DNA for the CDR3: TGCGCCAGCAGCTTGGAGCTAGGCCCCGAGACCCAGTACTTC.

This chain joins TRBV20-1 and TRBJ2-7; 10 bases fit TRBD1. Trimming removed 3 bases from V and 2 bases from J; junction bases left unmatched: 7. Germline V lookup: CDR1 DFQATT, CDR2 SNEGSKA (reference sequence). The CDR3 loop spans 15 amino acids. The CDR3 protein is CSASDRDRGTYEQYF. DNA for the CDR3: TGCAGTGCTAGCGACCGGGACAGGGGTACCTACGAGCAGTACTTC.

The J gene is TRBJ1-2, the V gene TRBV20-1; D not resolved. Germline lookup yields CDR1 DFQATT and CDR2 SNEGSKA (reference sequence). With 0 bases removed from V and 6 bases from J, the gap between germline ends came to 14 bases. The CDR3 length is 14 residues. CDR3 nucleotide sequence: TGCAGTGCTAGAGATTTGAGACAAGAAGATGGCTACACCTTC. This translates into CSARDLRQEDGYTF.

This clonotype showed up just a few times. The chain recombines TRBV5-1 with TRBJ2-7; a weak D match, TRBD1 (6 bases). Per germline, CDR1 SGHRS and CDR2 YFSETQ. Trimming cost V 4 bases and J 2 bases, with 13 bases left between them. The CDR3 loop spans 14 amino acids. This CDR3 reads CASSLDSLTYEQYF. The CDR3 region has the DNA TGCGCCAGCAGCCTGGACAGCCTAACCTACGAGCAGTACTTC.

This clonotype was seen at least ten times. The J gene is TRBJ2-1, the V gene TRBV18; 10 bases match TRBD1. V dropped 8 bases and J dropped 11; count of bases not matched to a gene: 15. This CDR3 is built from 15 residues. The germline V gene has CDR1 KGHSH and CDR2 LQKENI. In nucleotides, the CDR3 is TGTGCCAGCGTTCCCCGGGACAGGGGCCACCCACAGCAGTTCTTC. Translated, it gives CASVPRDRGHPQQFF.

The rearrangement uses TRBV20-1 and TRBJ2-3, with D perhaps matching TRBD2 (6 bases). Germline CDR1 is DFQATT and CDR2 is SNEGSKA (reference sequence). CDR3 size: 13 residues. V was clipped by 2 bases and J by 3 bases, with 9 bases between them. The CDR3 coding sequence is TGCAGTGCTAGACCTGGGGGGACAGATACGCAGTATTTT. This translates into CSARPGGTDTQYF.

The CDR3 nucleotides are TGTGCCAGCAGCCAAAGAGACAGGGCCTACAATGAGCAGTTCTTC. Encoded protein: CASSQRDRAYNEQFF. The rearrangement joins TRBV4-2 to TRBJ2-1; TRBD1 matches at 7 bases. V lost 2 bases, J lost 2 bases, and 3 bases stayed unmatched. This CDR3 region has 15 residues. Germline lookup yields CDR1 LGHNA and CDR2 YNFKEQ.

There are a few counts of this clonotype. The chain carries TRBV6-1 and TRBJ2-1; unclear D gene. CDR1 MNHNS and CDR2 SASEGT come from the germline V gene. The CDR3 consists of 14 residues. V lost 6 bases to trimming and J lost 5 bases, with 14 bases between them. CDR3 nucleotide sequence: TGTGCCAGCAGCCCCCGGTATGTGAACAATGAGCAGTTCTTC. Translation: CASSPRYVNNEQFF.

The V gene is TRBV20-1, the J gene TRBJ2-1, with 10 positions matching TRBD2. Germline CDR1 DFQATT, CDR2 SNEGSKA (reference sequence). The junction had 11 bases not matched to a gene; V was cut back by 5 bases and J by 13 bases. CDR3 length: 13 amino acids. CDR3 sequence reads: CSAPLQGTSEQFF. The CDR3 bases are TGCAGTGCTCCCCTGCAAGGGACTAGCGAACAGTTCTTC.